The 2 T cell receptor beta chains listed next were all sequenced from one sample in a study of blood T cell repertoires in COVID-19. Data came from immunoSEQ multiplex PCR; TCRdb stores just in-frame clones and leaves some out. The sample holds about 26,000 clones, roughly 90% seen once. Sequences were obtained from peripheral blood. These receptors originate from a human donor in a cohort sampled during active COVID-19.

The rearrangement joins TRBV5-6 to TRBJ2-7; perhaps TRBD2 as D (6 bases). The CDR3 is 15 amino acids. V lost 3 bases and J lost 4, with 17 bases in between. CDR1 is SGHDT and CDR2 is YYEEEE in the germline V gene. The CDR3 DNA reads TGTGCCAGCAGCTCGGCGGACGGAGGAGGGTACGAGCAGTACTTC. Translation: CASSSADGGGYEQYF.

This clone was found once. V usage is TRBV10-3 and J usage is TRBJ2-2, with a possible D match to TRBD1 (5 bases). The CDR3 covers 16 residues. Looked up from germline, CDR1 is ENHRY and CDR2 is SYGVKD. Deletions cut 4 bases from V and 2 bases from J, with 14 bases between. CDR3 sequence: CAISVRQGENTGELFF. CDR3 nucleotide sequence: TGTGCCATCAGTGTCCGGCAAGGGGAAAACACCGGGGAGCTGTTTTTT.